Following are 3 T cell receptor beta chains from one sample sequenced in a study of PD-1 blockade in classical Hodgkin lymphoma. Following autologous stem cell transplantation, relapse occurred in every patient, and exposure to brentuximab vedotin varied. Purification of CD4+ T cells from thawed PBMCs was performed via magnetic negative selection. The protocol was immunoSEQ multiplex PCR, while the TCRdb copy is restricted to in-frame clones and leaves out a portion. This table holds about 35,000 clones, 90% found once. The starting material was CD4+ T cells from blood, obtained at baseline. Receptors originate from a human donor with classical Hodgkin lymphoma.

The rearrangement uses TRBV7-3 and TRBJ2-1; 7 bases are a match to TRBD2. With 1 base clipped from V and 7 bases from J, the junction kept 7 bases outside the gene matches. The CDR3 contains 15 residues. Germline loops: CDR1 SGHTA, CDR2 FQGTGA. The CDR3 spells CASSLREGLRNEQFF. The DNA of the CDR3 is TGTGCCAGCAGCTTAAGGGAGGGCCTTAGAAATGAGCAGTTCTTC.

The genes are TRBV10-2 and TRBJ2-7, with 12 positions matching TRBD2. The CDR3 sequence is 15 residues long. Germline CDR1 is WSHSY and CDR2 is SAAADI. V trimming: 6 bases; J trimming: 3 bases; junction bases outside the gene matches: 6. CDR3 nucleotide sequence: TGCGCCAGCAGGTGGACTAGCGGGATGGTCTACGAGCAGTACTTC. Residues: CASRWTSGMVYEQYF.

The chain is built from TRBV28 and TRBJ2-7; D is possibly TRBD1 (7 bases). The CDR3 is made up of 15 amino acids. Germline values: CDR1 MDHEN, CDR2 SYDVKM. Trimming stripped 2 bases from V and 5 bases from J, with 16 bases between. This CDR3 reads CASSLGDREVDEQYF. The CDR3 coding sequence is TGTGCCAGCAGTTTAGGTGACAGGGAGGTGGACGAGCAGTACTTC.